The present TCR beta chain was sequenced within a study of radiotherapy plus CTLA-4 blockade in lung cancer (dated by TCRdb to the late 2010s). Regarding the complete study: Among enrolled patients, approximately 17% had an objective response and 31% reached disease control.

To prepare the library, the immunoSEQ multiplex PCR assay was applied. TCRdb took over this immuneACCESS table, retaining in-frame rearrangements with V and J assigned. Such tables are incomplete; in checked studies, under half of the missing clones stem from an unresolved V gene, and the remainder is unexplained. The sample table records 65,000 to 95,000 clones; roughly 87% of these occur just once. 35% to 45% of the sample goes to the ten largest clones. To note about this clone: Its cognate antigen has yet to be identified. Per-nucleotide qualities are absent, and no much larger clonotype sits a single base away.

Via the germline V gene, CDR1 is SGHDT and CDR2 YYEEEE. The CDR3 contains 17 residues, cysteine and phenylalanine counted. The only DNA kept is the CDR3, 51 bases in frame from the first base. The germline V and J ends show losses of 4 bases and 7 bases respectively, and no gene match explains 12 bases of the junction. What the research found in general, with its limitations: Early dynamic changes in blood T cell clones, together with increased serum interferon-beta after radiation, were reported as the strongest predictors of response. After treatment with radiotherapy and ipilimumab, TCR clones that originated in tumors expanded in peripheral blood.

The study tested focal radiation therapy combined with CTLA-4 blockade (ipilimumab) in patients with chemo-refractory metastatic non-small-cell lung cancer. The source is a human donor with non-small cell lung cancer that progressed on radiotherapy plus ipilimumab. Source: peripheral blood, taken from a patient treated with radiotherapy plus ipilimumab. The rearrangement combines TRBV5-6 with TRBJ1-5; a stretch of 12 junction bases matches TRBD1. The sequenced DNA: TGTGCCAGCAGCCTTGGGACAGGGGGCCTCCTAAGGCAGCCCCAGCATTTT. Its coded protein is CASSLGTGGLLRQPQHF.